These 22 T cell receptor beta chains were all obtained from the same sample, sequenced in a study of blood T cell repertoires in COVID-19. Here immunoSEQ multiplex PCR was the method, and the copy in TCRdb shows in-frame clones only, minus some. The table includes roughly 100,000 clones, over 70% detected once. The sample comprised peripheral blood. These receptors came from a woman of 80 years or more with acute or convalescent COVID-19.

The chain has TRBV5-4 and TRBJ1-1; D might be TRBD1 (6 bases). The length of the CDR3 is 15 residues. Trimming took off 4 bases at V and 0 bases at J, with 13 bases between the two ends. CDR1 SGHNT and CDR2 YYREEE come from the germline V gene (reference sequence). The CDR3 loop is CASSPTGVMNTEAFF. The CDR3 DNA reads as TGTGCCAGCAGCCCGACAGGAGTTATGAACACTGAAGCTTTCTTT.

J is TRBJ2-1 and V is TRBV2; 9 nucleotides match TRBD2. The germline gives CDR1 SNHLY, CDR2 FYNNEI. Germline trimming cut 6 bases from V and 6 bases from J; bases unmatched to any gene: 9. The CDR3 sequence is 15 residues long. CDR3 region: CASRGGGAAFNEQFF. CDR3 bases: TGTGCCAGCAGGGGCGGGGGGGCAGCTTTCAATGAGCAGTTCTTC.

The chain joins TRBV6-6 to TRBJ2-3, with 13 nucleotides matching TRBD2. The CDR3 consists of 17 residues. The germline gives CDR1 MNHNY, CDR2 SVGAGI (reference sequence). Trimming removed 5 bases from V and 4 bases from J; junction bases left unmatched: 9. Here the CDR3 DNA reads TGTGCCAGCAGTCCCACCCGACTAGCGGGAGGCCCAGATACGCAGTATTTT. Its translation is CASSPTRLAGGPDTQYF.

This chain connects TRBV27 to TRBJ2-4, with a tentative D call TRBD2 (5 bases). The CDR3 is 14 residues long. Germline V lookup: CDR1 MNHEY, CDR2 SMNVEV (reference sequence). Deletions cut 6 bases from V and 3 bases from J, with 12 bases between. The CDR3 reads CASSTLASKNIQYF. Written as DNA, the CDR3 is TGTGCCAGCAGCACCTTAGCGAGCAAAAACATTCAGTACTTC.

The gene calls are TRBV7-8 and TRBJ1-5; TRBD1 matches 9 bases. CDR1 and CDR2 (germline): SGHVS, FQNEAQ. With V trimmed by 5 bases and J by 7 bases, 9 bases remained unmatched. This CDR3 has 15 residues. The CDR3 region is CASSPRTGVRQPQHF. CDR3 sequence (DNA): TGTGCCAGCAGCCCACGGACAGGGGTGAGGCAGCCCCAGCATTTT. The variable domain in full, completed from reference TRBV7-8 and TRBJ1-5, reads GAGVSQSPRYKVAKRGQDVALRCDPISGHVSLFWYQQALGQGPEFLTYFQNEAQLDKSGLPSDRFFAERPEGSVSTLKIQRTQQEDSAVYLCASSPRTGVRQPQHFGDGTRLSIL.

The chain links TRBV6-5 to TRBJ2-7, with 7 bases aligning to TRBD2. The V gene's germline CDR1 is MNHEY and CDR2 SVGAGI. This CDR3 has 15 amino acids. Germline trimming cut 4 bases from V and 0 bases from J; bases unmatched to any gene: 6. The CDR3 loop is CASSSGGGPSYEQYF. CDR3 DNA: TGTGCCAGCAGTTCGGGGGGAGGGCCCTCCTACGAGCAGTACTTC.

This clone showed up just a few times. This chain connects TRBV7-6 to TRBJ2-2; TRBD2 might be the D (5 bases). This CDR3 is built from 16 residues. Trimming took off 5 bases at V and 5 bases at J, with 18 bases between the two ends. Germline CDR1 reads SGHVS; CDR2 reads FNYEAQ. This CDR3 reads CASSPLGHRGTGELFF. CDR3 sequence (DNA): TGTGCCAGCAGCCCCCTGGGTCACCGAGGGACCGGGGAGCTGTTTTTT.

This clone came up once. This rearrangement joins TRBV10-3 to TRBJ1-4; TRBD1 aligns across 8 bases. CDR1 ENHRY and CDR2 SYGVKD come from the germline V gene. CDR3 length: 12 amino acids. V gave up 10 bases and J gave up 8 bases; unmatched junction bases: 6. Here the CDR3 reads CATGTGGEKLFF. DNA of the CDR3: TGTGCCACTGGGACAGGTGGCGAAAAACTGTTTTTT.

This clone is judged medium-sized. The chain couples TRBV19 to TRBJ2-7, with D hard to call. The V and J ends lost 6 bases and 2 bases respectively, with 8 bases between them. From germline, CDR1 is LNHDA and CDR2 SQIVND (reference sequence). This CDR3 has 12 amino acids. The CDR3 spells CASSPRAYEQYF. The CDR3 coding sequence is TGTGCCAGTAGCCCCCGGGCCTACGAGCAGTACTTC.

This chain uses TRBV6-5 with TRBJ2-5, with D possibly being TRBD1 (6 bases). V gave up 5 bases and J gave up 5 bases, with 18 bases separating them. The CDR3 runs to 15 residues. CDR1 is MNHEY, CDR2 SVGAGI, per germline. CDR3: CASSPIQGSPETQYF. In DNA, the CDR3 is TGTGCCAGCAGTCCAATACAGGGATCCCCGGAGACCCAGTACTTC.

The chain combines TRBV6-2 or TRBV6-3 with TRBJ1-5, with TRBD1 matching over 7 bases. The length of the CDR3 is 15 residues. V shed 5 bases and J 3 bases; nucleotides not matched to a gene: 7. Germline CDR1 and CDR2: MNHEY and SVGEGT. The CDR3 reads CASSTGQVPNQPQHF. CDR3 sequence (DNA): TGTGCCAGCAGTACCGGACAGGTTCCCAATCAGCCCCAGCATTTT.

The V gene is TRBV9, the J gene TRBJ1-3; D unresolved. The CDR3 spans 15 residues. Deletions cut 3 bases from V and 0 bases from J, with 10 bases between. In germline, CDR1 is SGDLS, CDR2 YYNGEE. CDR3 sequence reads: CASSAGSISGNTIYF. The DNA of the CDR3 is TGTGCCAGCAGCGCCGGGTCCATCTCTGGAAACACCATATATTTT.

This sequence joins TRBV5-1 and TRBJ2-7, with D maybe TRBD1 (5 bases). V lost 6 bases, J lost 5 bases, and 9 bases lay in between. Germline lookup yields CDR1 SGHRS and CDR2 YFSETQ. There are 11 residues in the CDR3. This chain's CDR3 is CASKGEHEQYF. In DNA form, the CDR3 reads TGCGCCAGCAAAGGGGAACACGAGCAGTACTTC.

The CDR3 reads CASLTRGINIQYF. CDR3 DNA: TGTGCCAGCCTTACCCGGGGGATAAACATTCAGTACTTC. This chain connects TRBV28 to TRBJ2-4; D perhaps matches TRBD2 (6 bases). V dropped 8 bases and J dropped 6 bases, with 14 bases sitting between them. This CDR3 is 13 amino acids long. Per the germline V gene, CDR1 is MDHEN and CDR2 is SYDVKM.

This rearrangement joins TRBV4-3 to TRBJ1-1; D not certain. Germline V gene sequence: CDR1 LGHNA, CDR2 YSLEER. The CDR3 extends over 13 amino acids. V lost 1 base, J lost 8 bases, and 11 bases lay in between. The CDR3 loop is CASSQASLTEAFF. DNA of the CDR3: TGCGCCAGCAGCCAAGCATCCTTGACAGAAGCTTTCTTT.

V gene TRBV11-2 combines with J gene TRBJ1-1; TRBD1 aligns across 7 bases. Trimming took 7 bases from V and 1 from J; bases not matched to a gene: 9. There are 15 residues in the CDR3. Germline V gene data show CDR1 as SGHAT and CDR2 as FQNNGV. The CDR3 sequence: CASKQQGRPNTEAFF. The CDR3 DNA sequence: TGTGCCAGCAAACAACAGGGGCGCCCGAACACTGAAGCTTTCTTT.

The J gene is TRBJ1-1, the V gene TRBV4-3; D not resolved. The CDR3 runs to 16 residues. Per the germline V gene, CDR1 is LGHNA and CDR2 is YSLEER. Between the trimmed V and J ends, which lost 0 bases and 0 bases, there was a span of 11 bases. CDR3 in amino acids: CASSQDFAGLNTEAFF. The CDR3, as DNA: TGCGCCAGCAGCCAAGATTTTGCGGGATTGAACACTGAAGCTTTCTTT.

The J gene is TRBJ1-5, the V gene TRBV5-1; 8 bases are shared with TRBD1. CDR1 SGHRS and CDR2 YFSETQ come from the germline V gene. V shed 0 bases, J shed 6 bases, and the junction held 2 bases outside the gene matches. The CDR3 runs to 14 residues. CDR3 DNA: TGCGCCAGCAGCTTGGCAACAGGGGGTCAGCCCCAGCATTTT. Amino acids: CASSLATGGQPQHF. The full variable domain, rest sourced from reference TRBV5-1 and TRBJ1-5, is KAGVTQTPRYLIKTRGQQVTLSCSPISGHRSVSWYQQTPGQGLQFLFEYFSETQRNKGNFPGRFSGRQFSNSRSEMNVSTLELGDSALYLCASSLATGGQPQHFGDGTRLSIL.

The V and J genes are TRBV7-6 and TRBJ1-5; 7 nucleotides agree with TRBD1. Germline lookup yields CDR1 SGHVS and CDR2 FNYEAQ. Trimming removed 1 base from V and 3 bases from J; junction bases left unmatched: 6. The CDR3 is 16 amino acids. CDR3 DNA: TGTGCCAGCAGCTTAGGCTCAGGGGGACTCAATCAGCCCCAGCATTTT. It encodes CASSLGSGGLNQPQHF. Based on the CDR3 plus reference TRBV7-6 and TRBJ1-5, the full variable domain is GAGVSQSPRYKVTKRGQDVALRCDPISGHVSLYWYRQALGQGPEFLTYFNYEAQQDKSGLPNDRFSAERPEGSISTLTIQRTEQRDSAMYRCASSLGSGGLNQPQHFGDGTRLSIL.

The chain has TRBV5-4 and TRBJ2-1, with TRBD2 identical over 8 bases. Germline-derived CDR1 and CDR2 are SGHNT and YYREEE (reference sequence). The CDR3 is 14 amino acids. With 4 bases clipped from V and 2 bases from J, the junction kept 2 bases outside the gene matches. CDR3 nucleotide sequence: TGTGCCAGCAGCAGTAGCGGGGCCTACAATGAGCAGTTCTTC. Protein product: CASSSSGAYNEQFF.

V is TRBV28 and J is TRBJ2-1, with a tentative D call TRBD1 (7 bases). V was cut by 4 bases and J by 1 base, with 11 bases left in between. Germline V gives CDR1 MDHEN, CDR2 SYDVKM. This CDR3 region has 15 residues. CDR3 in DNA: TGTGCCAGCAGTTCTTCAGGGGGGTCCTACAATGAGCAGTTCTTC. This gives the protein CASSSSGGSYNEQFF.

The chain has TRBV7-2 and TRBJ2-3; 7 bases are shared with TRBD1. V lost 6 bases, J lost 1 base, and 7 bases stayed unmatched. The germline CDR1 and CDR2 sequences are SGHTA and FQGNSA. The CDR3 runs to 15 residues. CDR3 protein: CASRRFGQGTDTQYF. The CDR3 bases are TGTGCCAGCAGGCGATTCGGACAGGGCACAGATACGCAGTATTTT.